The sequence of this T cell receptor beta chain was determined in a study of blood T cell repertoires in COVID-19. The wider study: From T cells, B-cell-depleted T cells, or PBMCs came the material, which was cDNA or gDNA.

V was cut by 10 bases and J by 4 bases, with 11 bases left in between. Germline V gene sequence: CDR1 SNHLY, CDR2 FYNNEI. The CDR3 is 11 amino acids. Measured with immunoSEQ multiplex PCR; TCRdb has only the in-frame clones, and not every one. Here the sample spans approximately 66,000 clones, over 80% being singletons. The chain has TRBV2 and TRBJ2-7, with D possibly TRBD2 on 6 matching bases. What was sequenced was peripheral blood. The TCR was taken from a human donor with active COVID-19. The donor label of this sample is uncertain. CDR3: CATGLSYEQYF. In DNA, the CDR3 is TGTGCCACCGGACTATCTTACGAGCAGTACTTC.